This is a list of T cell receptor beta chains from one sample in a study of Ad26.COV2.S vaccination and SARS-CoV-2 variants. Here immunoSEQ multiplex PCR was the method, and the copy in TCRdb shows in-frame clones only, minus some. The sample shows about 500,000 clones, 89% of them seen only once. This material consisted of peripheral blood, taken in a trial of Ad26.COV2.S vaccine versus placebo. The receptors originated from a person between 18 and 60 years old who received the Ad26.COV2.S COVID-19 vaccine or a placebo. CDR3s include the opening cysteine and the closing phenylalanine or tryptophan. A D gene is named only where the DNA matches it firmly. Clone size is given for some rows only: seen once, a few or many times, or a class if the clone is expanded.

v_call	clone_size	d_call	j_call	cdr3_aa	cdr3_nt
TRBV18	NA	NA	TRBJ2-1	CASSPGRERVYNEQFF	TGTGCCAGCTCACCCGGCCGGGAGAGGGTCTACAATGAGCAGTTCTTC
TRBV4-2	NA	NA	TRBJ1-5	CASSLGTQDQPQHF	TGTGCCAGCAGCCTTGGGACTCAGGATCAGCCCCAGCATTTT
TRBV6-1	NA	NA	TRBJ1-6	CASSEWAAISPLHF	TGTGCCAGCAGTGAATGGGCCGCAATTTCACCCCTCCACTTT
TRBV6-1	NA	NA	TRBJ2-1	CASSESRVSVEQFF	TGTGCCAGCAGTGAAAGCCGCGTATCGGTTGAGCAGTTCTTC
TRBV6-5	NA	NA	TRBJ1-6	CASRAVGGVNSPLHF	TGTGCCAGCAGGGCGGTGGGAGGGGTAAATTCACCCCTCCACTTT
TRBV27	NA	NA	TRBJ2-7	CASSSGPWGREQYF	TGTGCCAGCAGTTCGGGACCTTGGGGTCGGGAGCAGTACTTC
TRBV7-8	NA	NA	TRBJ1-6	CASSPTWGRPPAGSPLHF	TGTGCCAGCAGCCCGACGTGGGGTAGGCCCCCGGCTGGTTCACCCCTCCACTTT
TRBV7-9	few	NA	TRBJ1-2	CASSLVALTAATYGYTF	TGTGCCAGCAGCTTAGTAGCCTTGACAGCGGCTACTTATGGCTACACCTTC
TRBV7-3	once	TRBD2	TRBJ2-3	CASSLAGGSDTQYF	TGTGCCAGCAGCTTAGCGGGAGGGTCAGATACGCAGTATTTT
TRBV7-9	NA	NA	TRBJ2-1	CASSIDASSYNEQFF	TGTGCCAGCAGCATAGACGCAAGCTCCTACAATGAGCAGTTCTTC
TRBV25-1	once	TRBD2	TRBJ2-5	CASSPRSGGQETQYF	TGTGCCAGCAGTCCCCGTAGCGGGGGACAAGAGACCCAGTACTTC
TRBV19	NA	NA	TRBJ1-1	CASGMEGLRNTEAFF	TGTGCCAGTGGCATGGAGGGTCTGAGGAACACTGAAGCTTTCTTT
TRBV2	once	NA	TRBJ1-1	CASSERGDTRNTEAFF	TGTGCCAGCAGTGAAAGGGGAGACACAAGGAACACTGAAGCTTTCTTT
TRBV6-5	NA	NA	TRBJ1-1	CATSQGLNTEAFF	TGTGCCACCTCCCAGGGGTTGAACACTGAAGCTTTCTTT
TRBV4-2	NA	NA	TRBJ2-7	CASSQGAWGPGYEQYF	TGTGCCAGCAGCCAAGGCGCGTGGGGGCCAGGTTACGAGCAGTACTTC
TRBV30	many	NA	TRBJ2-2	CAWKGAREAGELFF	TGTGCCTGGAAAGGGGCAAGGGAGGCCGGGGAGCTGTTTTTT
TRBV18	NA	NA	TRBJ2-2	CASSPITVAGELFF	TGTGCCAGCTCACCAATAACAGTGGCCGGGGAGCTGTTTTTT
TRBV7-2	NA	NA	TRBJ1-2	CASSLEGLRGYTF	TGTGCCAGCAGCTTAGAAGGCCTGCGAGGCTACACCTTC
TRBV29-1	NA	TRBD1	TRBJ2-5	CSVPWTGPQETQYF	TGCAGCGTTCCTTGGACAGGGCCCCAAGAGACCCAGTACTTC
TRBV5-4	NA	NA	TRBJ2-4	CATGLAKNIQYF	TGTGCCACGGGGCTAGCCAAAAACATTCAGTACTTC
TRBV11-2	NA	NA	TRBJ2-1	CASSLLTYNEQFF	TGTGCCAGCAGTTTATTGACCTACAATGAGCAGTTCTTC
TRBV5-1	NA	TRBD1	TRBJ2-7	CASSLNRGHVYEQYF	TGCGCCAGCAGCTTGAACAGGGGGCATGTTTACGAGCAGTACTTC
TRBV19	NA	NA	TRBJ1-2	CASSLRENYGYTF	TGTGCCAGTAGCCTTCGGGAGAACTATGGCTACACCTTC
TRBV27	NA	TRBD1	TRBJ2-1	CASTGGSYSYNEQFF	TGTGCCAGCACAGGGGGAAGTTATTCCTACAATGAGCAGTTCTTC
TRBV6-5	NA	TRBD1	TRBJ2-4	CASSSTGTGTRNIQYF	TGTGCCAGCAGTTCCACCGGGACAGGCACAAGAAACATTCAGTACTTC
TRBV27	NA	NA	TRBJ2-3	CASSSKSTDTQYF	TGTGCCAGCAGTTCCAAAAGCACAGATACGCAGTATTTT
TRBV19	NA	NA	TRBJ1-3	CASSTDSLSGNTIYF	TGTGCCAGTAGTACGGACTCGCTCTCTGGAAACACCATATATTTT
TRBV19	NA	NA	TRBJ2-1	CASSMGRVGGEQFF	TGTGCCAGTAGTATGGGCAGGGTCGGGGGTGAGCAGTTCTTC
TRBV28	NA	NA	TRBJ2-7	CASSPINQDITYEQYF	TGTGCCAGCAGTCCCATCAATCAAGACATTACCTACGAGCAGTACTTC
TRBV7-9	NA	NA	TRBJ1-1	CASSFSTAASTEAFF	TGTGCCAGCAGCTTTTCAACAGCGGCGAGCACTGAAGCTTTCTTT
TRBV28	NA	TRBD1	TRBJ1-2	CAIKWGQGDGYTF	TGTGCCATCAAGTGGGGGCAGGGGGACGGCTACACCTTC
TRBV6-1	NA	NA	TRBJ2-5	CASSEGGETQYF	TGTGCCAGCAGTGAAGGCGGGGAGACCCAGTACTTC
TRBV27	NA	NA	TRBJ2-2	CASRTNRVAAGELFF	TGTGCCAGCAGAACCAACAGGGTGGCAGCCGGGGAGCTGTTTTTT
TRBV20-1	once	NA	TRBJ2-3	CSVGDTQYF	TGCAGTGTGGGTGATACGCAGTATTTT
TRBV2	NA	NA	TRBJ2-1	CASSARVRNEQFF	TGTGCCAGCAGTGCGAGGGTCCGAAATGAGCAGTTCTTC
TRBV5-6	NA	NA	TRBJ1-5	CASSFRRLNNQPQHF	TGTGCCAGCAGCTTTCGCCGTCTGAACAATCAGCCCCAGCATTTT
TRBV19	NA	NA	TRBJ2-7	CASADSYEQYF	TGTGCCAGCGCCGACAGCTACGAGCAGTACTTC
TRBV28	NA	NA	TRBJ1-2	CASSLYGGQGYGYTF	TGTGCCAGCAGTTTATATGGGGGGCAGGGCTATGGCTACACCTTC
TRBV5-1	NA	NA	TRBJ2-7	CASSPGSGPYYEQYF	TGCGCCAGCAGCCCGGGTAGCGGACCTTACTACGAGCAGTACTTC
TRBV6-6	NA	TRBD1	TRBJ1-2	CASSDRVDGYTF	TGTGCCAGTTCGGACAGGGTGGATGGCTACACCTTC
TRBV6-5	NA	NA	TRBJ2-7	CASSRGFDEQYF	TGTGCCAGCAGTCGGGGGTTCGACGAGCAGTACTTC
TRBV6-5	NA	NA	TRBJ1-1	CASSYSRGQRNTEAFF	TGTGCCAGCAGTTACTCGAGGGGCCAACGGAACACTGAAGCTTTCTTT
TRBV5-4	NA	NA	TRBJ2-3	CASSLAKLRGTDTQYF	TGTGCCAGCAGCTTGGCCAAACTTCGTGGCACAGATACGCAGTATTTT
TRBV29-1	once	TRBD2	TRBJ2-3	CSVDRDYPARGADTQYF	TGCAGCGTTGATCGGGACTATCCCGCGAGGGGAGCAGATACGCAGTATTTT
TRBV3-1/TRBV3-2	NA	TRBD2	TRBJ2-7	CASSQASGGSYEQYF	TGTGCCAGCAGCCAAGCTAGCGGGGGTTCCTACGAGCAGTACTTC
TRBV28	NA	NA	TRBJ1-1	CASSPNHGNTEAFF	TGTGCCAGCAGCCCAAACCACGGGAACACTGAAGCTTTCTTT
TRBV4-1	NA	TRBD1	TRBJ1-2	CASSQGPPGTGGVDYGYTF	TGCGCCAGCAGCCAAGGACCACCCGGGACAGGGGGAGTGGACTATGGCTACACCTTC
TRBV2	NA	NA	TRBJ2-1	CASIVLGQEQFF	TGTGCCAGCATCGTCTTGGGTCAAGAGCAGTTCTTC
TRBV5-1	NA	NA	TRBJ2-5	CASSPSPGPDGWETQYF	TGCGCCAGCAGCCCCTCGCCGGGACCAGACGGGTGGGAGACCCAGTACTTC
TRBV28	NA	NA	TRBJ2-6	CASSSQGSGANVLTF	TGTGCCAGCAGTTCTCAGGGGTCTGGGGCCAACGTCCTGACTTTC
TRBV6-5	NA	TRBD1	TRBJ2-1	CASSYRGQGNNEQFF	TGTGCCAGCAGTTACCGTGGACAGGGCAACAATGAGCAGTTCTTC
TRBV7-2	few	NA	TRBJ1-5	CASSSAGTLSNQPQHF	TGTGCCAGCAGCTCCGCCGGGACCTTGAGCAATCAGCCCCAGCATTTT
TRBV19	NA	NA	TRBJ1-6	CASSRGSPLHF	TGTGCCAGTAGTCGTGGTTCACCCCTCCACTTT
TRBV11-2	NA	TRBD2	TRBJ2-7	CASSLMSRASGYEQYF	TGTGCCAGCAGCTTAATGAGTCGGGCTAGCGGCTACGAGCAGTACTTC